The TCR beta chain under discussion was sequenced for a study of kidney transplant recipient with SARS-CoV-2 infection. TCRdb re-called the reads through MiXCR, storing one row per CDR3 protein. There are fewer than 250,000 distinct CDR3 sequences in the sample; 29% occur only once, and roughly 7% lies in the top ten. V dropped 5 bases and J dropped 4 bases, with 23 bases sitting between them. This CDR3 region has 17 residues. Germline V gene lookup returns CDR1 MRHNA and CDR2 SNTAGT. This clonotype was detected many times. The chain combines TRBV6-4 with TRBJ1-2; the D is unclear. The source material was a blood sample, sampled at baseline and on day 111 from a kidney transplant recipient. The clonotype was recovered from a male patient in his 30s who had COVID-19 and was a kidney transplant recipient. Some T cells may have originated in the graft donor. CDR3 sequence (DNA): TGTGCCAGCAGTCGTACGGGCTCACACGGAAAGACCTATGGCTACACCTTC. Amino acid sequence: CASSRTGSHGKTYGYTF.